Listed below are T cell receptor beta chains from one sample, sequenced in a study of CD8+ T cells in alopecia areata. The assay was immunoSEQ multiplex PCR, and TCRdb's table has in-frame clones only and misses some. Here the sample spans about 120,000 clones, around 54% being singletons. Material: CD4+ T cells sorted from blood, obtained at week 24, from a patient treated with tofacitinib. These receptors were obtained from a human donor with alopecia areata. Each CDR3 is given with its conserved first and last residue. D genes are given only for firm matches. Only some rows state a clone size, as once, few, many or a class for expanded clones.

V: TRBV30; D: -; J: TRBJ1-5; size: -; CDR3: CAWTRDNQPQHF; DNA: TGTGCCTGGACGAGAGACAATCAGCCCCAGCATTTT
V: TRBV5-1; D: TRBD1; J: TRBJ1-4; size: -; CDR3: CASSLAGTATNEKLFF; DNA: TGCGCCAGCAGCTTGGCCGGGACAGCTACTAATGAAAAACTGTTTTTT
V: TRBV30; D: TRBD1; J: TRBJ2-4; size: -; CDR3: CAWSVGQGAIQYF; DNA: TGTGCCTGGAGTGTAGGGCAGGGGGCAATTCAGTACTTC
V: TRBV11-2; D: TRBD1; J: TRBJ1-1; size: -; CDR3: CASSLGTGTAFF; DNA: TGTGCCAGCAGCTTAGGGACAGGGACCGCTTTCTTT
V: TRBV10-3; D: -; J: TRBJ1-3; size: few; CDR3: CAIRSSTGNSGNTIYF; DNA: TGTGCCATCAGAAGTTCAACAGGGAATTCTGGAAACACCATATATTTT
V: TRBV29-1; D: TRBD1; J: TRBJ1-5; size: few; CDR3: CSVGVSGTGNQPQHF; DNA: TGCAGCGTTGGAGTTTCCGGGACAGGGAATCAGCCCCAGCATTTT
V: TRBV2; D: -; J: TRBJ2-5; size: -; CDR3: CASSSGETQYF; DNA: TGTGCCAGCAGTAGCGGAGAGACCCAGTACTTC
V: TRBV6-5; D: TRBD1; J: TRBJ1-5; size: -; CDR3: CASRTGNQPQHF; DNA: TGTGCCAGCAGGACAGGGAATCAGCCCCAGCATTTT
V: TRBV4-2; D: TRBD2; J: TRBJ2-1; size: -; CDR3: CASSHSGGGSYNEQFF; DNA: TGTGCCAGCAGCCACAGCGGGGGGGGATCCTACAATGAGCAGTTCTTC
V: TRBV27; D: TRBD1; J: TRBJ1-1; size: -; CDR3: CASSLSSTGRKTEAFF; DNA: TGTGCCAGCAGTTTATCTTCGACAGGGAGGAAGACTGAAGCTTTCTTT
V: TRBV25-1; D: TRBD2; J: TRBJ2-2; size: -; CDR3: CASSASGGHVNTGELFF; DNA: TGTGCCAGCAGCGCTAGCGGGGGGCACGTGAACACCGGGGAGCTGTTTTTT
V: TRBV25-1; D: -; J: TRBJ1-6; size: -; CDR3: CASSPRVGSPLHF; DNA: TGTGCCAGCAGCCCCAGGGTAGGATCACCCCTCCACTTT
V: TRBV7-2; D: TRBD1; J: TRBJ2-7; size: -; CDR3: CASSPTGTGVSEQYF; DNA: TGTGCCAGCAGCCCGACCGGGACAGGGGTGAGCGAGCAGTACTTC
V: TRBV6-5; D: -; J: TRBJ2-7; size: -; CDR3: CASRTAAGASYEQYF; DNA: TGTGCCAGCAGAACCGCCGCCGGGGCGAGCTACGAGCAGTACTTC
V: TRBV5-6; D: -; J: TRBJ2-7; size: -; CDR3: CASSQTGRRLRNYEQYF; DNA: TGTGCCAGCAGCCAAACTGGGCGACGGCTGAGGAACTACGAGCAGTACTTC
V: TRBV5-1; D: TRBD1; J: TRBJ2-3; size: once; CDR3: CASSPDRGRSTDTQYF; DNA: TGCGCCAGCAGCCCCGACAGGGGACGTAGCACAGATACGCAGTATTTT
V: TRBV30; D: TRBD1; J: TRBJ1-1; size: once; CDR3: CAWIATGDMNTEAFF; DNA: TGTGCCTGGATAGCGACAGGGGATATGAACACTGAAGCTTTCTTT
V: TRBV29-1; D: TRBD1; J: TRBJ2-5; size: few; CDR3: CSAQTGGETQYF; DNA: TGCAGCGCACAGACAGGGGGAGAGACCCAGTACTTC
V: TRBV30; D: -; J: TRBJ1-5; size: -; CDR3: CAWSLQGQPQHF; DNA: TGTGCCTGGAGTCTACAGGGACAGCCCCAGCATTTT
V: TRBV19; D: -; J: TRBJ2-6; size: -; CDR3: CASSPVGANVLTF; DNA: TGTGCCAGTAGTCCGGTCGGGGCCAACGTCCTGACTTTC
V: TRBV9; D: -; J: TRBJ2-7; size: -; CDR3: CASSATGGNTYEQYF; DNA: TGTGCCAGCAGCGCCACGGGGGGCAATACCTACGAGCAGTACTTC
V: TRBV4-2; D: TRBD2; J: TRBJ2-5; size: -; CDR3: CASSPRMSSGGIQETQYF; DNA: TGTGCCAGCAGCCCCCGAATGTCTAGCGGGGGGATCCAAGAGACCCAGTACTTC
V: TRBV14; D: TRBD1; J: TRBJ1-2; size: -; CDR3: CASSLLTGVGGYTF; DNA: TGTGCCAGCAGCTTACTAACAGGGGTCGGTGGCTACACCTTC
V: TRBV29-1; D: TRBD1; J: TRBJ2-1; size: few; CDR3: CSVQRQGAKSEQFF; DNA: TGCAGCGTTCAGCGACAGGGGGCGAAGAGTGAGCAGTTCTTC
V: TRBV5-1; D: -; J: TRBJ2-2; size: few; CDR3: CASSLGAGQGELFF; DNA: TGCGCCAGCAGCTTGGGGGCGGGACAGGGGGAGCTGTTTTTT
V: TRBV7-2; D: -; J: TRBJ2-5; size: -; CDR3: CASSGGARKTQYF; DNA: TGTGCCAGCAGCGGGGGGGCCCGAAAGACCCAGTACTTC
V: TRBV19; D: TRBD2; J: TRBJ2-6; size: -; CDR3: CATVAGDSSGANVLTF; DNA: TGTGCCACCGTAGCGGGGGACAGCTCTGGGGCCAACGTCCTGACTTTC
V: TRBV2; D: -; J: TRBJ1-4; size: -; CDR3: CASSLGEKLFF; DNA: TGTGCCAGCAGTCTTGGCGAAAAACTGTTTTTT
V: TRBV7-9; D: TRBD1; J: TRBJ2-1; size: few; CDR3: CASSPGTGPDEQFF; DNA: TGTGCCAGCAGCCCGGGGACAGGTCCCGATGAGCAGTTCTTC
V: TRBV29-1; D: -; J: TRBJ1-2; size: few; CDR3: CSVESSGYGYTF; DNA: TGCAGCGTTGAATCGTCAGGCTATGGCTACACCTTC
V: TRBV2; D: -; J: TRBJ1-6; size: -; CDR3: CASRISYNSPLHF; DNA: TGTGCCAGCAGAATATCTTATAATTCACCCCTCCACTTT
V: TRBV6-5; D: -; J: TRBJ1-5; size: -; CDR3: CASGVAGQPQHF; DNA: TGTGCCAGCGGAGTCGCTGGTCAGCCCCAGCATTTT